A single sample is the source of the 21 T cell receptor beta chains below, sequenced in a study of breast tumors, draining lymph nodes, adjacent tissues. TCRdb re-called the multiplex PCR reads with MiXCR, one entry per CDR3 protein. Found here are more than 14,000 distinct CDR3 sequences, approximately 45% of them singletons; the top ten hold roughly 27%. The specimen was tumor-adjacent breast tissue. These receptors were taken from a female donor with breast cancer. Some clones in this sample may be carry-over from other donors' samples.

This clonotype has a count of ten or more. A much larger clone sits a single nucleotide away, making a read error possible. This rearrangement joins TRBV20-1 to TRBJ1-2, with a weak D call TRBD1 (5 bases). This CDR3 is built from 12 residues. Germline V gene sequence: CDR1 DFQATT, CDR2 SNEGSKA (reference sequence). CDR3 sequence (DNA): TGCAGTGCTACCAAAGGGACCGAGGGCTCCACCTTC. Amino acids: CSATKGTEGSTF.

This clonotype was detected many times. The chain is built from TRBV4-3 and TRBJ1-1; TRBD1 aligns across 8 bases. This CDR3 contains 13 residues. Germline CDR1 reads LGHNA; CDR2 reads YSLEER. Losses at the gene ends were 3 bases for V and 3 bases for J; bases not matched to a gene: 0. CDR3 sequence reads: CASSQTGDTEAFF. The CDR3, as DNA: TGCGCCAGCAGCCAGACAGGGGACACTGAAGCTTTCTTT.

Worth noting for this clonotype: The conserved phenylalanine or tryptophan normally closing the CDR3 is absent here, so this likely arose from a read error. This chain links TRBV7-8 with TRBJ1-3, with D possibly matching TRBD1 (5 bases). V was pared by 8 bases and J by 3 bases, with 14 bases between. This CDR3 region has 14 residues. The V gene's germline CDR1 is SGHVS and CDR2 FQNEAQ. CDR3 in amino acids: CASGGRLNGNTIYL. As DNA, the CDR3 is TGTGCCAGCGGGGGGAGGTTGAATGGAAACACCATATATCTT.

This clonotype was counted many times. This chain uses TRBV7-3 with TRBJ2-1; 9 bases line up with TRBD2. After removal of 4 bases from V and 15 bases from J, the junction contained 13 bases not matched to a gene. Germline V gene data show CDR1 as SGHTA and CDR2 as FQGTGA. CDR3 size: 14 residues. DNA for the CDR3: TGTGCCAGCAGCTATAGCGGGGGATACACGGCTGTGTTCTTC. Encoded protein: CASSYSGGYTAVFF.

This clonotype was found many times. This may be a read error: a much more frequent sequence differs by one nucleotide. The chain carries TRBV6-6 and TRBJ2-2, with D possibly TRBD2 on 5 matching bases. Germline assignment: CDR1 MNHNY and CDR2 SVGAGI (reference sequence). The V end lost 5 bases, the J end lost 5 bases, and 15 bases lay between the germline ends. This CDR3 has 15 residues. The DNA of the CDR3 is TGTGCCAGCAGTCTTGGCCTACCGGGGACCGGGGAGCTGTTTTTT. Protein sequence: CASSLGLPGTGELFF.

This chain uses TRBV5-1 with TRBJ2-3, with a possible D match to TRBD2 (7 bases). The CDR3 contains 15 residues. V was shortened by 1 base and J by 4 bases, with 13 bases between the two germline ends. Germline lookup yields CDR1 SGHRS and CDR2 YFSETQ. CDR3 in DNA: TGCGCCAGCAGCTTGCGGGGGGCCAGTGCAGATACGCAGTATTTT. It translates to CASSLRGASADTQYF.

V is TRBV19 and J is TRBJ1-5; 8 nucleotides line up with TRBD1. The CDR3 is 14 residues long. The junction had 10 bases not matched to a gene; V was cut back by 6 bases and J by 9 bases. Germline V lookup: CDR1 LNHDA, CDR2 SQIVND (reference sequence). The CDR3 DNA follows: TGTGCCAGTAGCCTGGGACAGGACCTCGGGCCCCAGCATTTT. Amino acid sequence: CASSLGQDLGPQHF.

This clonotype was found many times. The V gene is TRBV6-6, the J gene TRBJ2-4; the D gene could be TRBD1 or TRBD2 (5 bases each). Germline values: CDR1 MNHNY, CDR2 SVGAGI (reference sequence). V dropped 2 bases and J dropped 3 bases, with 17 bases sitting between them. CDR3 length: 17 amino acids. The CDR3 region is CASSYLGTKLDKNIQYF. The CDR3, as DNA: TGTGCCAGCAGTTACCTCGGGACGAAACTAGACAAAAACATTCAGTACTTC.

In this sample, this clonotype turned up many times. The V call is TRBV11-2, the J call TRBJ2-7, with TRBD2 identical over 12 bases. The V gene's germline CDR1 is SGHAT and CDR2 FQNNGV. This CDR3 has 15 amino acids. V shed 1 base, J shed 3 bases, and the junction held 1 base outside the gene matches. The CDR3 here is CASSLGTSGVYEQYF. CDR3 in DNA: TGTGCCAGCAGCTTAGGGACTAGCGGGGTCTACGAGCAGTACTTC.

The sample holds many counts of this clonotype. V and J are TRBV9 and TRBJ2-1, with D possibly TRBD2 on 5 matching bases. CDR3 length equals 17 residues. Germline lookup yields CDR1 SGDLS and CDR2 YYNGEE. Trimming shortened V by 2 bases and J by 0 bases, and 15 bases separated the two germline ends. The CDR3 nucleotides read TGTGCCAGCAGCGTTAATAGCGTCCTGAGCTCCTACAATGAGCAGTTCTTC. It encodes CASSVNSVLSSYNEQFF. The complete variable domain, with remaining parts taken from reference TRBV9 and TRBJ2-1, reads DSGVTQTPKHLITATGQRVTLRCSPRSGDLSVYWYQQSLDQGLQFLIQYYNGEERAKGNILERFSAQQFPDLHSELNLSSLELGDSALYFCASSVNSVLSSYNEQFFGPGTRLTVL.

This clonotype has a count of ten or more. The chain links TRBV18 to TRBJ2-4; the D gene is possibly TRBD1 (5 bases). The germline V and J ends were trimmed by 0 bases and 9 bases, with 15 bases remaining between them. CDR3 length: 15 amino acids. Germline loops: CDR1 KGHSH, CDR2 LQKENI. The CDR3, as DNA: TGTGCCAGCTCACCACCGGGTGGCAGGGAAGGCATTCAGTACTTC. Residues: CASSPPGGREGIQYF.

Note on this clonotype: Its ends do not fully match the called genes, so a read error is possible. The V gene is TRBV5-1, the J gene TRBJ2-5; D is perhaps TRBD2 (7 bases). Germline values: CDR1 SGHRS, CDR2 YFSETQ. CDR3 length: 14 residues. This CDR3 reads CASSLQQGRETRYF. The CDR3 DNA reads TGCGCCAGCAGCTTACAGCAGGGGAGGGAGACCCGGTACTTC.

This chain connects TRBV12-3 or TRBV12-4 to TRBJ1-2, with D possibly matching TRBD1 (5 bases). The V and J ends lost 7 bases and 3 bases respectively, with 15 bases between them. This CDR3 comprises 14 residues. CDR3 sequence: CASTFSLGDYGYTF. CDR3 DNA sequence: TGTGCCAGCACCTTTTCCTTGGGGGACTATGGCTACACCTTC.

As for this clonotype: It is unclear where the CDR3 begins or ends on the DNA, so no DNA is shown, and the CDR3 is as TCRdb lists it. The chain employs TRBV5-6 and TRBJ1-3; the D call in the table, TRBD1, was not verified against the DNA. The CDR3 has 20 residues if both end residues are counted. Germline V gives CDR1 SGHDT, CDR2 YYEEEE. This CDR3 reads CASSFYICSAPGQGGNTIYF.

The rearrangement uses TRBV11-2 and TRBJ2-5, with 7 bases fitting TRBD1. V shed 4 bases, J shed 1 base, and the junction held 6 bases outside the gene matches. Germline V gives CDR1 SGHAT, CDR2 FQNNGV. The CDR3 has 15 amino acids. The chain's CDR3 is CASSSRQGSQETQYF. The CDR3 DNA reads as TGTGCCAGCAGCTCCCGACAGGGATCCCAAGAGACCCAGTACTTC.

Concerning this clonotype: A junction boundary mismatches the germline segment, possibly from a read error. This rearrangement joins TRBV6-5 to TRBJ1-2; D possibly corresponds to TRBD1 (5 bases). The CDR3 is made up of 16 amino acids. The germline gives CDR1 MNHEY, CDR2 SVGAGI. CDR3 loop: CASRLLPQGPPYSYTF. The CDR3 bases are TGTGCCAGCAGACTACTTCCGCAGGGCCCTCCCTATAGCTACACCTTC.

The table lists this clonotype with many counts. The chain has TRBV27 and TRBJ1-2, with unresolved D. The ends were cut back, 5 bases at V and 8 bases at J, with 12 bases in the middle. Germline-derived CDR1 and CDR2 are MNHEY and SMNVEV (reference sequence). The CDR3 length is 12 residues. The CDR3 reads CASSPGQGGYTF. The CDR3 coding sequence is TGTGCCAGCAGTCCGGGCCAAGGAGGCTACACCTTC.

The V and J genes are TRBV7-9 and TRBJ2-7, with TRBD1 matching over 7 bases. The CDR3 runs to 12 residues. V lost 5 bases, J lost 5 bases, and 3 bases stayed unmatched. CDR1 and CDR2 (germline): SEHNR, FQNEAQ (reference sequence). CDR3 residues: CASSQTGDEQYF. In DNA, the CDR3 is TGTGCCAGCAGCCAAACAGGGGACGAGCAGTACTTC.

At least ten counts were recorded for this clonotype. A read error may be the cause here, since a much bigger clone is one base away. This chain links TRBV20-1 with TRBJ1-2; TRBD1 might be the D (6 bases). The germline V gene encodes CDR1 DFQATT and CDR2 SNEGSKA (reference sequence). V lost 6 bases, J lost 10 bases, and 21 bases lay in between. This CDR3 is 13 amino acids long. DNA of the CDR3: TGCAGTGCGAGAAGGGGGGACCGCCATGCCTACACCTTC. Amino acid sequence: CSARRGDRHAYTF.

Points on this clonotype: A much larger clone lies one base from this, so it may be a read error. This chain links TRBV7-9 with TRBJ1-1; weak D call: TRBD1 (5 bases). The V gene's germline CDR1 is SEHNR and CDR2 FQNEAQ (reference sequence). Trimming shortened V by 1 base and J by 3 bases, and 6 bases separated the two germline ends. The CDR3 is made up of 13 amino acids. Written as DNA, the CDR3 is TGTGCCAGCAGCTTAGAACAGGACACTGAAGCTTTCTTT. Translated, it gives CASSLEQDTEAFF.

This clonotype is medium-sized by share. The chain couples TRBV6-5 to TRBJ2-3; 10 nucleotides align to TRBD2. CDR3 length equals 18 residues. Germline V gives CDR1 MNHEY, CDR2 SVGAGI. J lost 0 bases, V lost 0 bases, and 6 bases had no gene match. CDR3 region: CASSYSGLARASTDTQYF. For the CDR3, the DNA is TGTGCCAGCAGTTACTCGGGACTAGCGAGAGCTAGCACAGATACGCAGTATTTT.